The clone carrying this T cell receptor (beta chain) was detected only once. Sequencing used immunoSEQ multiplex PCR; TCRdb keeps in-frame clones, though not all of them. This sample yields roughly 87,000 clones, of which approximately 90% are seen a single time; roughly 0.75% belongs to the top ten. The sample originates from a study of OX40 agonist ivuxolimab in advanced cancers. Study at large: Patients received the agonistic anti-OX40 (CD134) antibody ivuxolimab.

Trimming shortened V by 4 bases and J by 2 bases, and 12 bases separated the two germline ends. Germline V gene data show CDR1 as MGHRA and CDR2 as YSYEKL. The length of the CDR3 is 15 residues. Samples of blood were obtained at baseline, on cycle 4 day 1, and on cycle 7 day 1. This clonotype was sampled from an adult with an advanced solid tumor such as melanoma, head and neck, liver or kidney cancer. Source: CD4+ or CD8+ T cells sorted from blood, taken in a trial of the OX40 agonist ivuxolimab. The rearrangement uses TRBV4-1 and TRBJ1-3; a weak D match, TRBD1 (5 bases). The DNA for the CDR3 is TGCGCCAGCAGCCTCGAGGACATGCCTGGAAACACCATATATTTT. Translating gives CASSLEDMPGNTIYF.